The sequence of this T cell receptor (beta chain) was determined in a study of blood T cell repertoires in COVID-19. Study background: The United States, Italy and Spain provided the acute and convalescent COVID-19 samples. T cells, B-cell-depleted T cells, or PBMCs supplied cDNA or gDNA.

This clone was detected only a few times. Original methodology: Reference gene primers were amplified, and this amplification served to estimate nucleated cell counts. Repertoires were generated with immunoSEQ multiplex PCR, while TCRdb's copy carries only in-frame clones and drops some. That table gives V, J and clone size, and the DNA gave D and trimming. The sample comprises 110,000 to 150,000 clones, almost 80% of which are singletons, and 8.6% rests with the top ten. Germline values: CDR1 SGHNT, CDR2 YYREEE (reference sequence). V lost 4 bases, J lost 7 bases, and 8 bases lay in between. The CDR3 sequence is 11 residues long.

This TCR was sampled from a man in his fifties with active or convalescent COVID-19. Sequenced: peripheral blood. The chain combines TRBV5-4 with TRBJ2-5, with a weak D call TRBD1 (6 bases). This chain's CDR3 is CASSLRGTQYF. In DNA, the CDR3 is TGTGCCAGCAGCCTCAGGGGGACCCAGTACTTC.